Below, 25 T cell receptor beta chains from the same sample are listed, as sequenced in a study of T cell responses to AZD1222 COVID-19 vaccine. The data were produced by immunoSEQ multiplex PCR, yet TCRdb's version contains in-frame clones alone and is incomplete. This table holds about 140,000 clones, 92% found once. This material consisted of peripheral blood, taken on day 0 of AZD1222 vaccination. Source of these receptors: an adult in good health.

This chain links TRBV29-1 with TRBJ2-3; 7 bases match TRBD1. This CDR3 spans 14 amino acids. Trimming took 4 bases from V and 3 from J; bases not matched to a gene: 7. Germline-derived CDR1 and CDR2 are SQVTM and ANQGSEA. The CDR3 protein is CSVGQGGGTDTQYF. CDR3 nucleotides: TGCAGCGTTGGACAGGGTGGTGGGACAGATACGCAGTATTTT.

This chain joins TRBV5-6 and TRBJ2-7; TRBD2 matches at 7 bases. Per germline, CDR1 SGHDT and CDR2 YYEEEE. The CDR3 totals 15 residues. The V gene end was trimmed by 3 bases and the J gene end by 2 bases; junction bases not matched to a gene: 8. The CDR3 bases are TGTGCCAGCAGCTCCATTAACCGGGAGGCCTACGAGCAGTACTTC. This encodes CASSSINREAYEQYF.

The chain carries TRBV19 and TRBJ2-1; tentatively, D is TRBD2 (6 bases). V lost 5 bases and J lost 6, with 14 bases in between. Looked up from germline, CDR1 is LNHDA and CDR2 is SQIVND (reference sequence). The CDR3 loop spans 14 amino acids. The CDR3 sequence is CASSEGLHVNEQFF. In DNA form, the CDR3 reads TGTGCCAGTAGTGAGGGACTCCACGTCAATGAGCAGTTCTTC.

The chain couples TRBV24-1 to TRBJ2-2; 8 bases line up with TRBD1. This CDR3 is 17 amino acids long. Germline CDR1 reads KGHDR; CDR2 reads SFDVKD. Trimming took 4 bases from V and 0 from J; bases not matched to a gene: 6. CDR3 DNA sequence: TGTGCCACCAGTGACCCTGGACAGGGCGCGAACACCGGGGAGCTGTTTTTT. Its protein product is CATSDPGQGANTGELFF.

J is TRBJ2-1 and V is TRBV14; no firm D call. The CDR3 sequence is 14 residues long. Trimming took off 1 base at V and 7 bases at J, with 11 bases between the two ends. Germline CDR1 is SGHDN and CDR2 is FVKESK. The CDR3 spells CASSQVSLWNEQFF. In DNA form, the CDR3 reads TGTGCCAGCAGCCAAGTGTCCCTTTGGAATGAGCAGTTCTTC.

This clone was seen only once. V is TRBV4-1 and J is TRBJ2-7, with D possibly TRBD2 on 5 matching bases. Trimming pared 4 bases from V and 5 bases from J, leaving 24 bases between. Germline CDR1 reads MGHRA; CDR2 reads YSYEKL. The CDR3 has 17 residues. CDR3 sequence (DNA): TGCGCCAGCAGCCGTGGTGGGTTAGCGACACTGGGAAACGAGCAGTACTTC. Translating it yields CASSRGGLATLGNEQYF.

For this clone: A junction end diverges from the germline sequence, so it may reflect a read error. J is TRBJ1-2 and V is TRBV6-1, with 7 bases matching TRBD1. This CDR3 spans 13 amino acids. Germline V gene sequence: CDR1 MNHNS, CDR2 SASEGT. The CDR3 DNA reads as TGTGCCAGCAGTGAACTCTATCTCGGGACAGCAGCCTTC. As protein: CASSELYLGTAAF.

The chain uses TRBV19 and TRBJ2-3; TRBD1 or TRBD2 may be the D gene (5 bases each). The V end lost 4 bases, the J end lost 1 base, and 15 bases lay between the germline ends. Germline V gene sequence: CDR1 LNHDA, CDR2 SQIVND (reference sequence). This CDR3 is 16 amino acids long. Here the CDR3 DNA reads TGTGCCAGTAGTAGTTCAGTAAGAGGGGGCACAGATACGCAGTATTTT. The encoded protein is CASSSSVRGGTDTQYF. The whole variable domain, remainder taken from reference TRBV19 and TRBJ2-3, is DGGITQSPKYLFRKEGQNVTLSCEQNLNHDAMYWYRQDPGQGLRLIYYSQIVNDFQKGDIAEGYSVSREKKESFPLTVTSAQKNPTAFYLCASSSSVRGGTDTQYFGPGTRLTVL.

The J gene is TRBJ1-1, the V gene TRBV29-1; D is uncertain. The CDR3 runs to 15 residues. V gave up 8 bases and J gave up 4 bases, with 23 bases separating them. Germline lookup yields CDR1 SQVTM and CDR2 ANQGSEA. CDR3: CSSRVVRGGGTEAFF. The CDR3 bases are TGCAGCTCCCGAGTGGTACGGGGAGGTGGCACTGAAGCTTTCTTT.

In DNA, the CDR3 is TGTGCCAGCAGCCCGGGGGATTTCTATGGCTACACCTTC. Translating it yields CASSPGDFYGYTF. The chain recombines TRBV28 with TRBJ1-2; the D gene is possibly TRBD1 (5 bases). The CDR3 runs 13 residues. Trimming cost V 6 bases and J 4 bases, with 12 bases left between them. CDR1 MDHEN and CDR2 SYDVKM come from the germline V gene.

The rearrangement uses TRBV7-6 and TRBJ2-1, with 9 bases matching TRBD1. Germline CDR1 SGHVS, CDR2 FNYEAQ. CDR3 length: 15 residues. The ends lost 5 bases at V and 7 bases at J; junction bases unmatched: 9. The CDR3 DNA follows: TGTGCCAGCAGCCCGGACAGGGGTTATGGGAATGAGCAGTTCTTC. It translates to CASSPDRGYGNEQFF. The entire variable domain, with the rest obtained from reference TRBV7-6 and TRBJ2-1, is as follows: GAGVSQSPRYKVTKRGQDVALRCDPISGHVSLYWYRQALGQGPEFLTYFNYEAQQDKSGLPNDRFSAERPEGSISTLTIQRTEQRDSAMYRCASSPDRGYGNEQFFGPGTRLTVL.

This chain links TRBV15 with TRBJ1-5; possible D gene TRBD1, 5 bases. The V end lost 5 bases, the J end lost 6 bases, and 11 bases lay between the germline ends. Germline CDR1 reads LNHNV; CDR2 reads YYDKDF (reference sequence). The CDR3 has 13 amino acids. This CDR3 is CATSRRVGQPQHF. The CDR3 DNA follows: TGTGCCACCAGCCGCAGGGTTGGTCAGCCCCAGCATTTT.

V is TRBV5-1 and J is TRBJ1-3; TRBD1 matches 9 bases. V lost 3 bases, J lost 4 bases, and 5 bases stayed unmatched. The CDR3 runs 15 residues. In germline, CDR1 is SGHRS, CDR2 YFSETQ. CDR3 region: CASSSDRGGGNTIYF. DNA of the CDR3: TGCGCCAGCAGCTCGGACAGGGGTGGAGGAAACACCATATATTTT.

The chain links TRBV14 to TRBJ2-1, with TRBD2 matching over 11 bases. Per germline, CDR1 SGHDN and CDR2 FVKESK. The CDR3 extends over 15 amino acids. V lost 4 bases and J lost 9; bases outside the gene matches: 8. CDR3 protein: CASSLVAGGFLEQFF. In DNA form, the CDR3 reads TGTGCCAGCAGCCTTGTAGCGGGAGGGTTCCTTGAGCAGTTCTTC.

The chain links TRBV4-1 to TRBJ1-2, with unresolved D. V was trimmed by 2 bases and J by 2 bases, leaving 6 bases between them. Per germline, CDR1 MGHRA and CDR2 YSYEKL. The CDR3 has 13 amino acids. CDR3 region: CASSQSRNYGYTF. CDR3 nucleotide sequence: TGCGCCAGCAGCCAAAGCCGCAACTATGGCTACACCTTC.

The J gene is TRBJ2-7, the V gene TRBV27; 7 bases match TRBD1. This CDR3 has 15 amino acids. V was pared by 7 bases and J by 2 bases, with 11 bases of the junction left unmatched. Germline CDR1 is MNHEY and CDR2 is SMNVEV (reference sequence). In DNA, the CDR3 is TGTGCCAGCACCATGGGAATGACAGGGCCCTACGAGCAGTACTTC. Translating it yields CASTMGMTGPYEQYF.

This chain connects TRBV30 to TRBJ2-2, with a tentative D call TRBD1 (6 bases). The CDR3 has 14 amino acids. V was cut by 4 bases and J by 2 bases, with 11 bases left in between. Germline CDR1 reads GTSNPN; CDR2 reads SVGIG (reference sequence). The CDR3 loop is CAWNRDINTGELFF. The CDR3 coding sequence is TGTGCCTGGAACCGGGACATCAACACCGGGGAGCTGTTTTTT.

The J gene is TRBJ1-6, the V gene TRBV2, with D perhaps matching TRBD1 (6 bases). Deletions cut 3 bases from V and 5 bases from J, with 11 bases between. Germline values: CDR1 SNHLY, CDR2 FYNNEI. CDR3 length: 15 amino acids. CDR3 region: CASSEFTGNNSPLHF. Written as DNA, the CDR3 is TGTGCCAGCAGTGAGTTCACAGGGAATAATTCACCCCTCCACTTT.

This clone was seen just once. V is TRBV11-1 and J is TRBJ2-6; D is ambiguous. The CDR3 has 14 amino acids. Germline V gene data show CDR1 as SGHAT and CDR2 as FQDESV (reference sequence). Between the trimmed V and J ends, which lost 5 bases and 2 bases, there was a span of 7 bases. The CDR3 DNA reads TGTGCCAGCAGCCGAAGTACTGGGGCCAACGTCCTGACTTTC. Translation: CASSRSTGANVLTF.

In this sample, this clone turned up a few times. The chain is built from TRBV3-1 (or the pseudogene TRBV3-2) and TRBJ1-2, with D perhaps matching TRBD1 (5 bases). V lost 4 bases to trimming and J lost 3 bases, with 12 bases between them. Germline V gene sequence: CDR1 LGHDT, CDR2 YNNKEL (reference sequence). The CDR3 is 14 amino acids. The CDR3 sequence: CASSPRQRYYGYTF. In DNA, the CDR3 is TGTGCCAGCAGCCCCCGACAGCGGTACTATGGCTACACCTTC.

J is TRBJ2-7 and V is TRBV7-3; 11 nucleotides agree with TRBD1. Trimming at V came to 5 bases and at J to 3 bases, leaving 6 bases not matched to a gene. The length of the CDR3 is 15 residues. CDR1 and CDR2 (germline): SGHTA, FQGTGA. CDR3 loop: CASSLTGTGGYEQYF. CDR3 sequence (DNA): TGTGCCAGCAGCCTGACTGGGACAGGGGGCTACGAGCAGTACTTC.

V gene TRBV27 combines with J gene TRBJ1-3; D is unclear. This CDR3 region has 16 residues. Trimming left V 2 bases short and J 0 bases short, with 11 bases between. The germline CDR1 and CDR2 sequences are MNHEY and SMNVEV (reference sequence). In nucleotides, the CDR3 is TGTGCCAGCAGTTTAGGGAGCCCTAGCTCTGGAAACACCATATATTTT. The encoded protein is CASSLGSPSSGNTIYF.

The chain is built from TRBV5-4 and TRBJ1-6; D gene ambiguous. CDR1 is SGHNT and CDR2 is YYREEE in the germline V gene (reference sequence). The ends were cut back, 0 bases at V and 8 bases at J, with 9 bases in the middle. This CDR3 region has 14 residues. The CDR3 protein is CASSLGRTDSPLHF. The CDR3 DNA is TGTGCCAGCAGCTTGGGGAGGACGGATTCACCCCTCCACTTT.

This chain joins TRBV30 and TRBJ1-5; 10 bases line up with TRBD1. The germline CDR1 and CDR2 sequences are GTSNPN and SVGIG (reference sequence). Trimming took 7 bases from V and 7 from J; bases not matched to a gene: 7. The CDR3 is made up of 13 amino acids. CDR3 loop: CAYAGTGVQPQHF. The CDR3 DNA follows: TGTGCCTATGCCGGGACAGGGGTCCAGCCCCAGCATTTT.

This chain connects TRBV3-1 (or the pseudogene TRBV3-2) to TRBJ1-1; D may be TRBD1 (6 bases). The germline gives CDR1 LGHDT, CDR2 YNNKEL (reference sequence). The CDR3 is 18 residues long. Trimming stripped 1 base from V and 0 bases from J, with 18 bases between. CDR3 bases: TGTGCCAGCAGCCAAGGTTCTTGTGGGACAAACATGAACACTGAAGCTTTCTTT. It codes for CASSQGSCGTNMNTEAFF.